This TCR beta chain is from a study of glioma-infiltrating T cells. The CDR3 has 13 amino acids. The trim removed 3 bases at V and 6 bases at J, leaving 4 bases unmatched. Germline V gene lookup returns CDR1 LGHNT and CDR2 FRNRAP. Amplification of TCR alpha and beta CDR3 regions from RNA used iRepertoire nested multiplex PCR. TCRdb ran MiXCR on the multiplex PCR reads and lists one entry per CDR3 protein. The sample has around 350,000 distinct CDR3 sequences, approximately 42% seen once. Material for sequencing was glioma tissue, nonneoplastic brain tissue, or PBMCs (not recorded which). The chain uses TRBV12-5 and TRBJ2-7, with TRBD2 matching over 8 bases. This TCR derives from a human donor with low-grade glioma or glioblastoma, undergoing nonglioma brain surgery, or in good health (not recorded which). CDR3 region: CASGFGGAREQYF. The CDR3 DNA reads as TGTGCTAGTGGTTTCGGGGGGGCCCGCGAGCAGTACTTC.